This T cell receptor (beta chain) emerged from a study of T cell repertoires in cytomegalovirus infection. On the study more broadly: An indication of both CMV infection and matching HLA type came from public TCR beta signatures.

The sample holds many counts of this clonotype. The antigen remains unidentified. Study conclusions and caveats: The study found HLA-C-restricted CMV-specific TCR beta clonotypes dominating the ex vivo response. Identification of carriers of CMV plus the relevant HLA was performed using cumulative public TCR beta family frequency.

V was pared by 8 bases and J by 13 bases, with 24 bases between. The CDR3 is 15 residues long. Germline V gene data show CDR1 as MNHNS and CDR2 as SASEGT. TCRdb independently ran MiXCR on the reads; one entry per CDR3 protein. The sample carries approximately 400,000 distinct CDR3 sequences, approximately 32% recorded once. Sequenced sample: PBMCs. The TCR originated in a human donor in good health (CMV status not recorded). Some clones in this sample may be carry-over from other donors' samples. The J gene is TRBJ2-6, the V gene TRBV6-1; weak D call: TRBD2 (6 bases). The DNA of the CDR3 is TGTGCCAGCGACCCTCTAACTCCCCCGCGGGGAGTCCTGACTTTC. It translates to CASDPLTPPRGVLTF.